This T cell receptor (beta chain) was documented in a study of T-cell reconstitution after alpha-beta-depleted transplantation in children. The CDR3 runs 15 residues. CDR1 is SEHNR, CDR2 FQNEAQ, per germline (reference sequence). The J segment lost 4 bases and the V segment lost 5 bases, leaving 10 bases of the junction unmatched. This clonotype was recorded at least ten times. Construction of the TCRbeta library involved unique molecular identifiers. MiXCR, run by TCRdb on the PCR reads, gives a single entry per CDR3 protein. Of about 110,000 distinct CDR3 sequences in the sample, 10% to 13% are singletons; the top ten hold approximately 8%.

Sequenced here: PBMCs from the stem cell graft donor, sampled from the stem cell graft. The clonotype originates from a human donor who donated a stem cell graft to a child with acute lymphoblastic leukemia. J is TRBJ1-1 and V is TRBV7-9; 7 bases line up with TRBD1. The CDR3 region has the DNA TGTGCCAGCAGCGGTAACAGGGGAGCGGGCACTGAAGCTTTCTTT. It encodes CASSGNRGAGTEAFF.